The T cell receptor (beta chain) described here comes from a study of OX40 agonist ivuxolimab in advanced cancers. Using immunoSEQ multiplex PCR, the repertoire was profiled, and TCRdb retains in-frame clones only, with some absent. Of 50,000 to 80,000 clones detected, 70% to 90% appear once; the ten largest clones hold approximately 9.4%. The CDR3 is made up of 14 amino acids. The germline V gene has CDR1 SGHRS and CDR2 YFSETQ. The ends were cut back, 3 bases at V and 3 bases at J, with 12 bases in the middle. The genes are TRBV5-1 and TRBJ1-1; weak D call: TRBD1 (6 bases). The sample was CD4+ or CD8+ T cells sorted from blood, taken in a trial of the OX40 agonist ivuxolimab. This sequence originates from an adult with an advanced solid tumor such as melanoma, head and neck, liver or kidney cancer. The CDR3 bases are TGCGCCAGCAGCTCCCAGGGGATGGACACTGAAGCTTTCTTT. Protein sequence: CASSSQGMDTEAFF.